This T cell receptor (beta chain) was documented in a study of cytomegalovirus exposure and HLA in healthy donors (dated by TCRdb to 2016 to 2017). Regarding the research as a whole: In an earlier analysis of roughly 500 of the donors, around 290 Gb of sequence data and 95 million to 130 million unique TCR beta sequences from 150 million to 200 million T cells were reported. About 320 gigabases of sequencing data and tens of millions of unique TCR sequences were included in an early release covering about 600 HLA-typed donors. Donor age, sex, ethnicity and CMV serostatus were compiled together with the repertoire data. The later analysis used no new phenotypic data to find candidate immune exposures, relying instead on TCR beta sequences and their occurrence across donors. Across approximately 400 genotyped donors of the cohort, an average of about 240,000 unique TCR beta nucleotide sequences per donor were sequenced, and 15% to 20% of those sequences were non-productive. The T cell repertoires of 550 to 850 subjects were profiled by immunosequencing and related to cytomegalovirus serostatus. A later analysis re-analyzed previously published TCR beta repertoires from 550 to 700 donors and added high-resolution HLA genotyping to study TCR occurrence patterns. The study combined high-throughput TCR immunosequencing, statistical association of individual TCRs with disease status, and machine learning to predict cytomegalovirus infection status. All discovery cohort repertoires had been generated using a single sequencing platform. Class I and class II HLA loci were covered by the typing at four-digit resolution. The aim of the study was to test whether cataloging public T cell receptors could identify signatures of past pathogen exposure. Along with the approximately 670-subject first cohort, a separate validation cohort of around 120 different subjects was used. The genetic ancestry cluster associated with self-reported Caucasian donors included 81% of the approximately 430 genotyped donors. Because of strong linkage in the cohort, roughly five DR-DQ haplotypes were treated as single units for association and clustering. In an earlier analysis of roughly 580 of the donors, high-throughput TCR beta sequencing was used to judge whether each TCR beta V gene segment behaved as functional or pseudogenic. The number of donors typed differed by locus, with roughly 629-640 for A, B, C, DRB1 and DQB1, more than 500 for DQA1, 600 to 610 for DPA1, and 450 to 480 for DPB1. A later genetic analysis used genome-wide SNP genotypes for about 60% of the roughly 700 donors, treating that subset as a discovery cohort. The study at large found these results: In vitro tests confirmed that a few of the cytomegalovirus-associated TCR beta chains recognize cytomegalovirus antigens. The only immune exposure information available for the cohort was CMV serostatus. HLA typing was unavailable for some donors at each locus, so association tests used only the typed subset. In a later genetic analysis, fewer N-insertions in productive TCRs were reported among donors in an Asian-associated ancestry cluster than the roughly 700-donor mean. Over 15 rarely observed V segments, including chromosome 9 orphons, were excluded from the earlier analysis of 550 to 700 of the donors because counts were too low. Linkage disequilibrium might explain the correlated functional status among segregating V segments, but an unknown experimental factor could not be excluded. In this cohort, only TCR beta chains were sequenced, and detectable features were limited by the absence of alpha or paired-chain data. Sequencing depth was assumed to be roughly uniform across donors in the presence/absence analyses, though that assumption may not hold. According to a later analysis, parvovirus B19, influenza, CMV and Epstein-Barr virus appeared linked to several top co-occurrence clusters. At a false discovery rate of 0.05, a later analysis linked 15,000 to 20,000 TCR beta sequences to specific HLA alleles. The study listed 164 TCR beta chains as associated with cytomegalovirus. An association between a missense DCLRE1C variant and V-gene and J-gene trimming of TCR beta chains was found in a later genetic analysis and replicated in an independent cohort. A later analysis found that HLA-associated TCR beta chains were more clonally expanded and had lower generation probabilities than equally common non-associated chains. According to a later analysis, TCR association rates differed among HLA loci, with DRB1 alleles showing the most associated TCRs and HLA-C alleles showing the fewest. Some IMGT-functional V segments, including TRBV6-2 and TRBV6-3, could not be told apart with the 87-base-pair reads, so those segments were excluded. The classifier was reported to diagnose cytomegalovirus status with high specificity and sensitivity in both the original and validation cohorts. The authors suggested that the approach could potentially be generalized to other disease states and immunological phenotypes. Strong co-occurrence of HLA alleles, especially DR and DQ, made assigning TCR associations to individual alleles difficult. A further reported finding was that TCR beta sequences accurately predicted the HLA-A and HLA-B alleles for most subjects in the first cohort. Most CMV-associated TCR beta chains appeared to be HLA-restricted in a later analysis, and the HLA associations seemed to be driven largely by CMV exposure. An earlier analysis of approximately 590 of the donors showed that most TCR beta V segments appeared in productive rearrangements either about 90% or about 30% of the time, which broadly matched IMGT annotations. Most TCR sequences were observed very rarely across donors, whereas some public TCRs were present in many individuals. A cluster of highly shared sequence variants was judged likely to represent a technical artifact of the sequencing pipeline.

A few counts support this clone. The clone's antigen remains unknown. Base qualities are not provided; no much larger clone lies one nucleotide away. CDR3 length: 15 amino acids, cysteine to phenylalanine. The retained sequence is limited to the CDR3, 45 bases, with the frame set at the first base. The junction carries 10 bases between V and J, which are trimmed by 4 bases and 0 bases respectively. CDR1 and CDR2, per the germline V gene, are MNHEY and SVGAGI. Library creation used the immunoSEQ multiplex PCR assay. The multiplex PCR relied on a mix of 60 forward primers for TCR Vbeta segments and 13 reverse primers for TCR Jbeta segments. A multiplex PCR assay on genomic DNA amplified the CDR3 region of rearranged TCR beta genes. The Illumina HiSeq System was used to sequence the amplified TCR beta libraries as 87-base-pair reads. The source study handled its data this way. Across the 500 to 750 repertoires, a later analysis counted tens of millions of unique TCR beta chains, 9.5 million to 12 million of which were shared by at least two donors. To remove PCR and sequencing errors, raw reads were error-corrected and collapsed into unique sequences using a nearest-neighbor algorithm that merged closely related sequences. To assign V, D and J gene segments, CDR3 sequences were aligned to IMGT reference sequences. Each retained sequence needed at least a six-nucleotide match to both a V gene segment and a J gene segment. Rearrangements were classified as productive when the CDR3 lacked stop codons and remained in frame with V and J, and all other rearrangements were classified as non-productive. CDR3 was defined according to IMGT convention as the region running from the second conserved V-encoded cysteine to the conserved J-encoded phenylalanine. The earlier analysis of a few hundred of the donors excluded sequences that lacked an unambiguous match to a single V gene segment. An earlier analysis of around 600 of the donors classified V segments as functional when productive rearrangements were above 56.7% and as segregating when the standard deviation between donors was above 5%. A statistical classification framework was built for diagnosing cytomegalovirus status from the catalog of TCR beta chain sequences. V and J gene assignment, in a later analysis, came from comparing TCR nucleotide sequences with IMGT/GENE-DB human TR gene sequences. In a later analysis, CDR3 sequences and most-parsimonious VDJ recombination scenarios were assigned using the TCRdist pipeline. In a later analysis, every TCR beta chain was defined by the combination of its CDR3 amino acid sequence and its V-gene family, and reads without a unique V-gene family were dropped. As a way to deal with suspected cross-contamination and a sequencing artifact, a later analysis dropped 450 to 600 nucleotide sequences that were highly shared and had low generation probability. In a later analysis, a clonal expansion index for each public chain was calculated from normalized within-repertoire ranks of inferred template counts. In a later analysis, generation probabilities were computed using a VDJ recombination model fitted to out-of-frame rearrangements, and the results were checked against IGoR. In a later analysis, hypergeometric tests were used to score TCR-TCR, TCR-HLA and TCR-CMV co-occurrence, with a repertoire-size bias correction applied to TCR pairs. A later analysis estimated false discovery rates by permuting HLA or CMV assignments 20 times. A later analysis grouped co-occurring TCRs with DBSCAN, adding TCRdist sequence similarity when clustering within HLA-allele-positive subsets. For co-occurrence clustering, repertoires with fewer than 30,000 or more than 120,000 public chains were excluded, along with five repertoires with anomalous nucleotide sharing. TCRdb stores this immuneACCESS table with in-frame sequences only. Part of the clones is absent; in the studies checked, under half of the shortfall reflects unresolved V genes, and no reason is known for the rest. From that table come the V and J calls and clone size; the DNA was used to work out D and trimming. This sample lists some 190,000 clones; more than 75% were detected once. The ten largest clones capture more than 1.5% of the sample.

The cohort consisted of some 730 healthy bone marrow donors. At the time of sampling, all cohort members were nominally healthy, though unrecorded immune exposures were likely present. The donor was CMV seronegative and belonged to the group of more than 300 seronegative cohort members. Each donor provided a peripheral blood sample, and peripheral blood mononuclear cells were used for TCR beta sequencing. The Qiagen DNeasy Blood Extraction Kit was used to extract genomic DNA from the blood cell samples. The source material was PBMCs. Recombination linked TRBV6-5 to TRBJ1-5, and perhaps TRBD1 as D gene, on 6 matching bases. This TCR was recovered from a woman aged 50 to 60 in good health and CMV-seronegative. The DNA sequence is given as TGTGCCAGCAGTTCTGACAGGAATAGCAATCAGCCCCAGCATTTT. The translation is CASSSDRNSNQPQHF.